What follows describes a single T cell receptor beta chain. This receptor's antigen is unknown. It has no much larger one-base neighbor in the sample; base qualities were not kept. The donors were healthy, HIV-negative adults who had no recently reported acute infections or vaccinations. Only Caucasian adults living in Nashville, Tennessee, USA were represented among the donors. CD4+ T cells were enriched by magnetic negative selection, after which naive cells were positively selected on CD45RA and the negative fraction was taken as the memory subset. Blood was obtained by leukapheresis, after which PBMCs were separated by Ficoll-Histopaque density gradient centrifugation and cryopreserved in liquid nitrogen vapor phase. Analytical flow cytometry was used to check the purity and quantity of each magnetically sorted T cell population. Genomic DNA was isolated from every sorted fraction and measured by UV absorbance on a Nanodrop 2000c.

Counted from cysteine to phenylalanine, this CDR3 has 13 amino acids. CDR3 DNA is the only sequence kept; it has 39 bases, read in frame from the first base. From the germline V gene (reference sequence), CDR1 is MNHNY and CDR2 is SVGAGI. From V the trimming removes 8 bases and from J it removes 6 bases, while the gene matches leave 6 bases of the junction unaccounted for. Using the deep immunoSEQ assay, TCR CDR3 regions were amplified from genomic DNA by multiplex PCR. Extracted genomic DNA from each cell subset was distributed evenly across all wells of several immunoSEQ 96-well plates, and each plate was treated as a replicate. For sorted subsets, roughly 190 ng of genomic DNA, equivalent to tens of thousands of T cell genomes, went into each replicate PCR. Purified libraries were measured with a Qubit 3.0 fluorometer, size-checked on a Bioanalyzer 2100, and measured again with the KAPA Library Quantification kit. A separate single-read 150-cycle Illumina NextSeq 550 flow cell was used to sequence each immunoSEQ 96-well plate. The published analysis was carried out like this. Because the immunoSEQ output included only junctional sequences and no quality scores, the filtering could not be the same as the filtering used for full-length reads. To assign V/J genes and CDR3, sequences were annotated against IMGT germline references using PyIR, a Python wrapper for IgBLAST v1.9. Reads with weak V/J assignments (E-value above 1e-6), missing CDR3, stop codons, out-of-frame junctions, or ambiguous translated residues were removed. V3J clonotypes were defined as sequences sharing an identical inferred V gene, J gene, and CDR3 amino acid sequence. The percentage overlap between two repertoires was calculated by dividing the number of shared unique clonotypes by the size of the smaller repertoire. Three approaches were used to assess repertoire richness: RTK rarefaction, the Chao1 estimator, and Recon v2.1 estimates of unobserved clonotypes. For all TCRbeta clonotypes obtained by the gDNA method from a handful of donors, generation probabilities were computed with OLGA. TCRdb obtained this table from immuneACCESS and retained in-frame rearrangements with V and J assigned. These tables miss some clones; where compared with another copy, unresolved V genes account for less than half of the shortfall, and the remainder is unexplained. V, J and clone size reflect that table, while D and trimming were determined from the DNA. Counted in this sample were about 2.4 million clones; roughly 93% of them appeared once. The ten largest clones take up 0.35% to 0.45% of the sample.

These data come from a study of shared clonotypes between healthy human individuals (dated by TCRdb to the early 2020s). Describing the broader study: The cohort included three men and a couple of women between 18 and 49 years of age. For each donor, CD4 naive and CD4 memory were each given three plates, CD8 naive was given two plates, and CD8 memory was given one plate. To estimate repertoire size and how much clonotype sharing occurs between individuals, the study deeply sequenced the blood TCR repertoires of about five healthy adults. Libraries were prepared and TCR repertoires were sequenced by different laboratories using diverse techniques, in order to increase sequencing depth and limit assay-specific biases. Leukapheresis yielded between about 0.9 and 10 billion PBMCs per donor. Study-level results and caveats: Because the study included only a small number of donors, the genetic and exposure-history diversity represented was limited. Naive subsets generally had larger estimated clonotype richness than memory subsets did. Pairwise subsampling indicated that sequencing depth was expected to affect the degree of clonotype sharing among donors. Rarefaction of sorted-subset datasets indicated incomplete sequencing despite the large sequencing depth. Only blood was sampled, and tissue TCR repertoires likely differ from those in blood. Approximately 5% of naive CD4, 3.5% of naive CD8, approximately 2% of memory CD4, and approximately 0.39% of memory CD8 clonotypes were shared across four donors. Higher generation probabilities were observed for clonotypes shared by all four sorted-subset donors than for non-shared clonotypes.

The specimen was naive CD4+ T cells from PBMCs. The meaning of the sample's cell subset or site label: CD45RA+ positively selected. This clonotype was obtained from a man aged 18 to 29 in good health. Some clones in this sample may be carry-over from other donors' samples. The sequence joins TRBV6-6 to TRBJ1-1, and 10 junctional nucleotides match TRBD1. The base sequence is TGTGCCAGCCGGGGACAGGGGAGGGCTGAAGCTTTCTTT. Translated, it reads CASRGQGRAEAFF.